One sample yielded the 17 T cell receptor beta chains listed below, sequenced in a study of T-cell memory formation after mild COVID-19. A single record per CDR3 protein comes from TCRdb applying MiXCR to the 5' RACE reads. The sample has 450,000 to 650,000 distinct CDR3 sequences, about a fifth seen once. What was sequenced was PBMCs or a T cell subset sorted from them (not recorded which). These receptor sequences come from an adult woman who had mild COVID-19 (a few samples of this study predate the infection). Cell type and time point are not known.

A few counts support this clonotype. CDR3 DNA: TGCGCCAGCAGTCGGGTTTCTAGCGGGGGATCCACAGATACGCAGTATTTT. It translates to CASSRVSSGGSTDTQYF. This rearrangement joins TRBV23-1 to TRBJ2-3, with 10 bases matching TRBD2. TRBV23-1 is noted as an ORF with a role that remains uncertain. V trimming: 4 bases; J trimming: 2 bases; junction bases outside the gene matches: 9. This CDR3 is 17 amino acids long.

This clonotype was found a few times. The rearrangement links TRBV5-1 to TRBJ2-7; D is uncertain. Trimming removed 4 bases at V and 0 bases at J, with 11 bases between. Per the germline V gene, CDR1 is SGHRS and CDR2 is YFSETQ. This CDR3 is 14 amino acids long. CDR3 coding DNA: TGCGCCAGCAGCCCCCGCCCAGACTCCTACGAGCAGTACTTC. This translates into CASSPRPDSYEQYF.

The chain carries TRBV3-1 and TRBJ1-1; the D gene is possibly TRBD1 (6 bases). Trimming removed 1 base from V and 0 bases from J, with 12 bases in between. Germline V lookup: CDR1 LGHDT, CDR2 YNNKEL (reference sequence). This CDR3 has 16 amino acids. The CDR3 DNA sequence: TGTGCCAGCAGCCAAGGGGGGCGGAGGGTGAACACTGAAGCTTTCTTT. Amino acids: CASSQGGRRVNTEAFF.

This clonotype has more than one count but fewer than ten. The rearrangement links TRBV9 to TRBJ2-1; 8 positions match TRBD2. The CDR3 extends over 15 amino acids. Germline V gene sequence: CDR1 SGDLS, CDR2 YYNGEE. V shed 3 bases and J 2 bases; nucleotides not matched to a gene: 4. The CDR3 region is CASSGLSGTYNEQFF. In DNA form, the CDR3 reads TGTGCCAGCAGCGGACTTAGCGGGACCTACAATGAGCAGTTCTTC. The variable domain in full, completed from reference TRBV9 and TRBJ2-1, reads DSGVTQTPKHLITATGQRVTLRCSPRSGDLSVYWYQQSLDQGLQFLIQYYNGEERAKGNILERFSAQQFPDLHSELNLSSLELGDSALYFCASSGLSGTYNEQFFGPGTRLTVL.

The gene calls are TRBV6-5 and TRBJ2-3; 7 bases fit TRBD2. The trim removed 7 bases at V and 7 bases at J, leaving 14 bases unmatched. The CDR3 is made up of 15 amino acids. Looked up from germline, CDR1 is MNHEY and CDR2 is SVGAGI. The CDR3 here is CASIPSGDAPYTQYF. In DNA form, the CDR3 reads TGTGCCAGCATACCGAGCGGGGACGCACCATATACGCAGTATTTT.

The V and J genes are TRBV7-2 and TRBJ2-3, with 14 bases matching TRBD2. This CDR3 region has 17 residues. Germline CDR1 SGHTA, CDR2 FQGNSA. With 5 bases clipped from V and 2 bases from J, the junction kept 6 bases outside the gene matches. CDR3 DNA sequence: TGTGCCAGCAGCCTACTGGGACTAGCGGGGGCCACAGATACGCAGTATTTT. Encoded protein: CASSLLGLAGATDTQYF.

This clonotype was found once. The chain's CDR3 is CASSPSGLGGEQFF. In DNA, the CDR3 is TGCGCCAGCAGCCCTAGCGGCCTGGGAGGTGAGCAGTTCTTC. The chain is built from TRBV4-1 and TRBJ2-1; 7 bases map to TRBD2. There are 14 residues in the CDR3. The V gene end was trimmed by 4 bases and the J gene end by 9 bases; junction bases not matched to a gene: 9. The V gene's germline CDR1 is MGHRA and CDR2 YSYEKL.

This clonotype was seen more than once but under ten times. The chain uses TRBV27 and TRBJ2-2; D might be TRBD2 (5 bases). V gave up 6 bases and J gave up 7 bases, with 15 bases separating them. This CDR3 region has 14 residues. CDR1 MNHEY and CDR2 SMNVEV come from the germline V gene (reference sequence). The DNA of the CDR3 is TGTGCCAGCAGGGTACGGGGTAACGGCGGGGAGCTGTTTTTT. Encoded protein: CASRVRGNGGELFF.

The chain has TRBV7-8 and TRBJ2-7; 7 nucleotides match TRBD2. The CDR3 covers 14 residues. Losses at the gene ends were 2 bases for V and 3 bases for J; bases not matched to a gene: 4. The germline gives CDR1 SGHVS, CDR2 FQNEAQ. CDR3 in amino acids: CASSLSGGIYEQYF. CDR3 coding DNA: TGTGCCAGCAGCTTATCGGGGGGAATCTACGAGCAGTACTTC.

This clonotype was observed once. The germline gene is not matched at one end of the junction; a read error may be the cause. This sequence joins TRBV20-1 and TRBJ1-1, with D uncertain. There are 13 residues in the CDR3. Germline lookup yields CDR1 DFQATT and CDR2 SNEGSKA (reference sequence). For the CDR3, the DNA is TGCAGTCTAGGTGTGACCCTGAACACTGAAGCTTTATTT. As protein: CSLGVTLNTEALF.

The chain carries TRBV5-4 and TRBJ2-7; 9 bases align to TRBD1. CDR3 size: 15 residues. Unmatched junction bases numbered 2, after V lost 1 base and J lost 0 bases. Germline loops: CDR1 SGHNT, CDR2 YYREEE (reference sequence). CDR3 sequence reads: CASSLNRGPSYEQYF. As DNA, the CDR3 is TGTGCCAGCAGCTTGAACAGGGGGCCCTCCTACGAGCAGTACTTC.

This clonotype occurred many times. This chain joins TRBV18 and TRBJ2-7; 7 positions agree with TRBD1. Germline values: CDR1 KGHSH, CDR2 LQKENI. Trimming at V came to 3 bases and at J to 2 bases, leaving 4 bases not matched to a gene. The CDR3 consists of 14 residues. This CDR3 is CASSPDRDPYEQYF. The CDR3 DNA is TGTGCCAGCTCACCCGACAGGGATCCCTACGAGCAGTACTTC.

This clonotype was seen more than once but under ten times. This chain's CDR3 is CASSFLPELTGTYF. CDR3 sequence (DNA): TGTGCCAGCAGCTTCCTCCCCGAACTGACGGGGACCTACTTC. The rearrangement joins TRBV11-2 to TRBJ2-7; possibly TRBD1 or TRBD2 for D (5 bases each). Germline lookup yields CDR1 SGHAT and CDR2 FQNNGV. The CDR3 totals 14 residues. Trimming cost V 3 bases and J 13 bases, with 22 bases left between them.

The chain recombines TRBV24-1 with TRBJ1-1; D is possibly TRBD1 (5 bases). Germline V gives CDR1 KGHDR, CDR2 SFDVKD. CDR3 length: 12 residues. V was clipped by 6 bases and J by 1 base, with 5 bases between them. CDR3 in DNA: TGTGCCACCAGTCAGGGGAACACTGAAGCTTTCTTT. Translated: CATSQGNTEAFF.

This clonotype has a handful of counts. V and J are TRBV20-1 and TRBJ1-2; the D gene is possibly TRBD1 (6 bases). CDR1 is DFQATT and CDR2 is SNEGSKA in the germline V gene (reference sequence). This CDR3 is built from 14 residues. The V and J ends lost 6 bases and 4 bases respectively, with 18 bases between them. Here the CDR3 DNA reads TGCAGTGCCAGGGACGGGGACAAAAGCTATGGCTACACCTTC. Translation: CSARDGDKSYGYTF.

This clonotype was detected once. V gene TRBV5-6 combines with J gene TRBJ2-7; possibly TRBD1 or TRBD2 for D (6 bases each). This CDR3 spans 16 amino acids. Germline V CDR1 and CDR2: SGHDT, YYEEEE. Trimming cost V 4 bases and J 3 bases, with 20 bases left between them. CDR3 region: CASSPPGGLLSYEQYF. As DNA, the CDR3 is TGTGCCAGCAGCCCCCCTGGGGGGCTACTCAGCTACGAGCAGTACTTC.

Regarding this clonotype: One base away lies a much larger clone, so this may be a sequencing read error. The rearrangement joins TRBV4-2 to TRBJ2-1, with 7 bases matching TRBD2. Losses at the gene ends were 4 bases for V and 8 bases for J; bases not matched to a gene: 14. Per the germline V gene, CDR1 is LGHNA and CDR2 is YNFKEQ. The CDR3 sequence is 16 residues long. In DNA form, the CDR3 reads TGTGCCAGCAGCCCCGGGGGGTTGGGGTACTCACATGAGCAGTTCTTC. Amino acid sequence: CASSPGGLGYSHEQFF.